These 16 T cell receptor beta chains were sequenced from one sample in a study of cytomegalovirus exposure and HLA in healthy donors. PCR involved 60 Vbeta and 13 Jbeta primers. Repertoires were generated with immunoSEQ multiplex PCR, while TCRdb's copy carries only in-frame clones and drops some. Here the sample spans 150,000 to 200,000 clones, approximately 79% being singletons. Sequences were obtained from PBMCs. The origin of the receptors is a woman in her thirties in good health and CMV-seropositive.

The chain carries TRBV18 and TRBJ2-7; 9 positions agree with TRBD2. Germline loops: CDR1 KGHSH, CDR2 LQKENI. The ends lost 5 bases at V and 0 bases at J; junction bases unmatched: 11. The CDR3 runs 17 residues. The CDR3 loop is CASSRIAGVTSSYEQYF. In nucleotides, the CDR3 is TGTGCCAGCTCAAGGATAGCGGGGGTTACCAGCTCCTACGAGCAGTACTTC.

This clone was recorded a few times. The rearrangement joins TRBV29-1 to TRBJ2-3; D is unresolved. V was shortened by 5 bases and J by 2 bases, with 11 bases between the two germline ends. Per germline, CDR1 SQVTM and CDR2 ANQGSEA. This CDR3 has 13 amino acids. CDR3 sequence: CSVRLFSTDTQYF. CDR3 nucleotide sequence: TGCAGCGTTCGACTCTTTTCCACAGATACGCAGTATTTT.

The CDR3 region has the DNA TGTGCCAGCAGCCCGGGACAGGAGATAGAGACCCAGTACTTC. Encoded protein: CASSPGQEIETQYF. The J gene is TRBJ2-5, the V gene TRBV5-4; 8 bases are shared with TRBD1. This CDR3 region has 14 residues. V gave up 4 bases and J gave up 4 bases; unmatched junction bases: 6. The germline gives CDR1 SGHNT, CDR2 YYREEE (reference sequence).

This chain connects TRBV21-1 to TRBJ1-5; the DNA was not compared with TRBD1, the D call given in the table. TRBV21-1 is recorded as a pseudogene. This CDR3 spans 18 amino acids. CDR3 sequence reads: CASSKKQGARLSNQPQHF. CDR3 in DNA: TGTGCCAGCAGCAAAAAACAGGGGGCCCGACTTAGCAATCAGCCCCAGCATTTT.

This clone has a handful of counts. The genes are TRBV6-1 and TRBJ1-2; tentative D call: TRBD1 (5 bases). The CDR3 totals 15 residues. The germline V gene has CDR1 MNHNS and CDR2 SASEGT. Trimming took off 5 bases at V and 4 bases at J, with 17 bases between the two ends. CDR3 protein: CASSSPKGGTYGYTF. CDR3 DNA sequence: TGTGCCAGCAGTTCCCCAAAAGGAGGGACCTATGGCTACACCTTC.

V and J are TRBV28 and TRBJ2-7; 10 bases agree with TRBD2. Germline CDR1 MDHEN, CDR2 SYDVKM. The CDR3 runs 17 residues. The ends lost 2 bases at V and 7 bases at J; junction bases unmatched: 14. The CDR3 DNA is TGTGCCAGCAGTTTAAGCTGGGGCACTAGCGGGGATATAGAGCAGTACTTC. Its translation: CASSLSWGTSGDIEQYF. Full variable domain (outside the CDR3, taken from reference TRBV28 and TRBJ2-7): DVKVTQSSRYLVKRTGEKVFLECVQDMDHENMFWYRQDPGLGLRLIYFSYDVKMKEKGDIPEGYSVSREKKERFSLILESASTNQTSMYLCASSLSWGTSGDIEQYFGPGTRLTVT.

This clone appeared a few times. The chain recombines TRBV14 with TRBJ2-3; D is perhaps TRBD2 (5 bases). V shed 0 bases and J shed 7 bases, with 17 bases lying between them. This CDR3 has 16 residues. The V gene's germline CDR1 is SGHDN and CDR2 FVKESK. The chain's CDR3 is CASSQERLAEAYTQYF. Here the CDR3 DNA reads TGTGCCAGCAGCCAAGAGCGGCTAGCTGAGGCCTATACGCAGTATTTT. The whole variable domain, filled in from reference TRBV14 and TRBJ2-3, reads EAGVTQFPSHSVIEKGQTVTLRCDPISGHDNLYWYRRVMGKEIKFLLHFVKESKQDESGMPNNRFLAERTGGTYSTLKVQPAELEDSGVYFCASSQERLAEAYTQYFGPGTRLTVL.

The rearrangement joins TRBV7-2 to TRBJ2-5, with 9 bases matching TRBD1. CDR1 SGHTA and CDR2 FQGNSA come from the germline V gene. The CDR3 loop spans 15 amino acids. Trimming took 5 bases from V and 2 from J; bases not matched to a gene: 6. The CDR3 nucleotides read TGTGCCAGCAGCGACAGGGGGGGCACGCAAGAGACCCAGTACTTC. It translates to CASSDRGGTQETQYF.

The chain joins TRBV5-1 to TRBJ2-7, with TRBD1 matching over 7 bases. The CDR3 extends over 15 amino acids. V trimming: 6 bases; J trimming: 5 bases; junction bases outside the gene matches: 14. Germline CDR1 SGHRS, CDR2 YFSETQ. In DNA form, the CDR3 reads TGCGCCAGCACATATCTACCCGGGACAGAGGACGAGCAGTACTTC. This sequence encodes CASTYLPGTEDEQYF.

This clone has only a few counts. V is TRBV5-1 and J is TRBJ1-1; TRBD1 matches 9 bases. Germline CDR1 is SGHRS and CDR2 is YFSETQ. J gave up 1 base and V 0 bases, and 1 base lay outside the gene matches. The length of the CDR3 is 15 residues. The CDR3 loop reads CASSLGDRENTEAFF. CDR3 coding DNA: TGCGCCAGCAGCTTGGGGGACAGGGAGAACACTGAAGCTTTCTTT.

This clone was found a few times. The V call is TRBV4-1, the J call TRBJ1-2; TRBD1 matches 8 bases. This CDR3 is 15 amino acids long. The J segment lost 5 bases and the V segment lost 3 bases, leaving 8 bases of the junction unmatched. Germline CDR1 reads MGHRA; CDR2 reads YSYEKL. DNA for the CDR3: TGCGCCAGCAGCCAGTCGACAGGGGTTGGATATGGCTACACCTTC. Its protein is CASSQSTGVGYGYTF.

The chain uses TRBV11-3 and TRBJ1-1, with D hard to call. Germline CDR1 and CDR2: SGHNT and YENEEA. This CDR3 is built from 16 residues. V lost 5 bases and J 7 bases, leaving 23 bases between the germline ends. The chain's CDR3 is CASSPYDVTENGEAFF. The CDR3 nucleotides read TGTGCCAGCAGCCCCTACGATGTGACTGAGAACGGTGAAGCTTTCTTT.

The chain combines TRBV28 with TRBJ2-1; TRBD2 matches at 11 bases. Germline loops: CDR1 MDHEN, CDR2 SYDVKM. J gave up 4 bases and V 8 bases, and 4 bases lay outside the gene matches. The CDR3 has 14 residues. CDR3 sequence: CASLAGGNYNEQFF. CDR3 bases: TGTGCCAGCTTAGCGGGAGGGAATTACAATGAGCAGTTCTTC.

The rearrangement links TRBV7-9 to TRBJ2-1, with 8 bases identical to TRBD1. The CDR3 is 16 amino acids. Per germline, CDR1 SEHNR and CDR2 FQNEAQ (reference sequence). Losses at the gene ends were 4 bases for V and 3 bases for J; bases not matched to a gene: 8. The DNA of the CDR3 is TGTGCCAGCAGCTCGTGGACAGGGAGGAACTACAATGAGCAGTTCTTC. It encodes CASSSWTGRNYNEQFF.

The J gene is TRBJ2-2, the V gene TRBV4-1; D may be TRBD1 (5 bases). Germline V gene sequence: CDR1 MGHRA, CDR2 YSYEKL. CDR3 length: 20 residues. Between the trimmed V and J ends, which lost 1 base and 0 bases, there was a span of 21 bases. The CDR3 loop reads CASSQVGRQTIFANTGELFF. The CDR3 nucleotides are TGCGCCAGCAGCCAAGTAGGTCGACAGACAATCTTCGCGAACACCGGGGAGCTGTTTTTT.

The chain has TRBV6-6 and TRBJ1-1; 9 bases line up with TRBD1. The CDR3 totals 13 residues. Germline V gene data show CDR1 as MNHNY and CDR2 as SVGAGI (reference sequence). Losses at the gene ends were 6 bases for V and 4 bases for J; bases not matched to a gene: 3. The CDR3 loop is CASREQGATEAFF. As DNA, the CDR3 is TGTGCCAGCAGGGAACAGGGGGCCACTGAAGCTTTCTTT.